This T cell receptor beta chain was identified in a study of response to subunit inactivated influenza vaccine. The CDR3 has 20 amino acids. V was trimmed by 9 bases and J by 0 bases, leaving 27 bases between them. CDR1 is LNHNV, CDR2 YYDKDF, per germline (reference sequence). TCRdb reprocessed the RT-PCR reads with MiXCR, giving one entry per CDR3 protein. The profile shows roughly 570,000 distinct CDR3 sequences, 11% to 15% of them singletons. The rearrangement joins TRBV15 to TRBJ2-6; a weak D match, TRBD1 (6 bases). The sequence derives from a man aged 50 to 60 who received an inactivated influenza vaccine. The input for sequencing was PBMCs from blood, taken 11 to 12 days after vaccination. The CDR3 nucleotides are TGTGCCACTAGTGACCGCGGAAAGACAGGTGAATTCTCTGGGGCCAACGTCCTGACTTTC. Its translation: CATSDRGKTGEFSGANVLTF. Filled out from reference TRBV15 and TRBJ2-6, the complete variable domain reads DAMVIQNPRYQVTQFGKPVTLSCSQTLNHNVMYWYQQKSSQAPKLLFHYYDKDFNNEADTPDNFQSRRPNTSFCFLDIRSPGLGDTAMYLCATSDRGKTGEFSGANVLTFGAGSRLTVL.